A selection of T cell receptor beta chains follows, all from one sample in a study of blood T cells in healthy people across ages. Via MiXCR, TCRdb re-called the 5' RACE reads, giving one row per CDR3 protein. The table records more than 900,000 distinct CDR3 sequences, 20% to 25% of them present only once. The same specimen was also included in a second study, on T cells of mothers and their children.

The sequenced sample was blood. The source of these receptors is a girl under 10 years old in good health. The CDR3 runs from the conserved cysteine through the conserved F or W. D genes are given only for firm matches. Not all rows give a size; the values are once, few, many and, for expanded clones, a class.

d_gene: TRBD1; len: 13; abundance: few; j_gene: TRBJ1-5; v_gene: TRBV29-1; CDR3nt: TGCAGCGCAAGACAGGGTGACAATCAGCCCCAGCATTTT; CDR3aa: CSARQGDNQPQHF
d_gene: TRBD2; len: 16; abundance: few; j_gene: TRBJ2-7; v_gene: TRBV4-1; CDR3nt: TGCGCCAGCAGCCAAGGTAGCGGGAGAGGGATGTACGAGCAGTACTTC; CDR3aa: CASSQGSGRGMYEQYF
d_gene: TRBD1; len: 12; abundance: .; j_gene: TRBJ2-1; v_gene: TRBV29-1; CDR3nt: TGCAGCCAGACAGGGTATAACAATGAGCAGTTCTTC; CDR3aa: CSQTGYNNEQFF
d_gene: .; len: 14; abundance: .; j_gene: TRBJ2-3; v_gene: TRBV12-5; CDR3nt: TGTGCTAGTGGACGGGCGATCCCAACAGATACGCAGTATTTT; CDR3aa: CASGRAIPTDTQYF
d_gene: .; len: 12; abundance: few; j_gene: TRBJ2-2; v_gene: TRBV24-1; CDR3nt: TGTGCCACCAGCGAGAACACCGGGGAGCTGTTTTTT; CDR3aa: CATSENTGELFF
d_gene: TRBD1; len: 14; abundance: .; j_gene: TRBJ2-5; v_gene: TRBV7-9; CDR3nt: TGTGCCAGCAGCCCCCGGGACAGGGCGTGGACCCAGTACTTC; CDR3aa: CASSPRDRAWTQYF
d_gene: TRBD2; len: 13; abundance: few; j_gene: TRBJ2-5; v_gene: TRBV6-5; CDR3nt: TGTGCCAGCAGTTATTGGGGGGGGGAGACCCAGTACTTC; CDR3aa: CASSYWGGETQYF
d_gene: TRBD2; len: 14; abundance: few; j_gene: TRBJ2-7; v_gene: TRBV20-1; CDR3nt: TGCAGTGCTAGAGGTAGCGGGCTGACCTACGAGCAGTACTTC; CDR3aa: CSARGSGLTYEQYF
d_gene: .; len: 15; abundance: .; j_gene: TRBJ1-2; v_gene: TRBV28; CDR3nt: TGTGCCAGCAGTTTCCCCCCGTTCGATAACTATGGCTACACCTTC; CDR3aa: CASSFPPFDNYGYTF
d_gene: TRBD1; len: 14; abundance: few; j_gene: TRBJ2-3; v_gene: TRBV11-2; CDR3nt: TGTGCCAGCAGAAAACAGGGGCCCACAGATACGCAGTATTTT; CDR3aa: CASRKQGPTDTQYF
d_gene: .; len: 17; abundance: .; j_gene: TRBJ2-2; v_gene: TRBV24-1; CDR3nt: TGTGCCACCAGTGATAGTCACAGACCATCGAACACCGGGGAGCTGTTTTTT; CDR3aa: CATSDSHRPSNTGELFF
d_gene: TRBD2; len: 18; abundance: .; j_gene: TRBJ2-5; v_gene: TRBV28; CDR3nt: TGTGCCAGCAGCAGGACTAGCGGCATTATCCGGTCTAACAGATTCCAGTACTTC; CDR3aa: CASSRTSGIIRSNRFQYF
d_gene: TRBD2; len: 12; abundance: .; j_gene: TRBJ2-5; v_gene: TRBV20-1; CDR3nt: TGCAGTCCCAGCGGGGGGCAAGAGACCCAGTACTTC; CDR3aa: CSPSGGQETQYF
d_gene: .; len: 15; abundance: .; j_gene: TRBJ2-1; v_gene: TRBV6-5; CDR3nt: TGTGCCAGCAGTCCCACGACTGACACAAGGAATGAGCAGTTCTTC; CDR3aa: CASSPTTDTRNEQFF
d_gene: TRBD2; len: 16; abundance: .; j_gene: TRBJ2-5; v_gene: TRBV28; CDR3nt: TGTGCCAGCAGTTTAACTAGCGGGAAGTACCAAGAGACCCAGTACTTC; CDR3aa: CASSLTSGKYQETQYF
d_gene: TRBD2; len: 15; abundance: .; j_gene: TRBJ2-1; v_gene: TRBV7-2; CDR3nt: TGTGCCAGCAGCGGGCTAGCGGGGGTCTCGAATGAGCAGTTCTTC; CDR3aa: CASSGLAGVSNEQFF
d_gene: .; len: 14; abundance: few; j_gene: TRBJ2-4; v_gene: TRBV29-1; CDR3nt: TGCAGCGTTGAAGGACGGCTAGCCAAAAACATTCAGTACTTC; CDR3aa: CSVEGRLAKNIQYF
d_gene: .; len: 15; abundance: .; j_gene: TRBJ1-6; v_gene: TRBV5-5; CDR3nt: TGTGCCAGCAGCTTGGGTTCGGAGTGGGGTTCACCCCTCCACTTT; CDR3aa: CASSLGSEWGSPLHF
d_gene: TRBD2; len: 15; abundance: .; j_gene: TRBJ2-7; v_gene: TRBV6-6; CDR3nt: TGTGCCAGCAGCAACACGGCTAGCGGGAGCCACGAGCAGTACTTC; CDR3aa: CASSNTASGSHEQYF
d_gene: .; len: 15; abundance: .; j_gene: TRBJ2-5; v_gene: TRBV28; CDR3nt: TGTGCCAGCAGTTTATGCCACGGATGTAAAGAGACCCAGTACTTC; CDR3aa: CASSLCHGCKETQYF
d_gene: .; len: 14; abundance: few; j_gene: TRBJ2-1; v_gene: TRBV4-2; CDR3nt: TGTGCCAGCAGCCAAGATCGGTTTTATGGTGAGCAGTTCTTC; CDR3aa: CASSQDRFYGEQFF
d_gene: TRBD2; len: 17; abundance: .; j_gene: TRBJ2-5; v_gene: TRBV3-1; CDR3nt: TGTGCCAGCAGCCAAGGGACTAGCGGGAGGAGCCAAGAGACCCAGTACTTC; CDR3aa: CASSQGTSGRSQETQYF
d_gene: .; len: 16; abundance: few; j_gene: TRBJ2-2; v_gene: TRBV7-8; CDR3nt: TGTGCCAGCAGCTTGTTAGTGGCCACGAACACCGGGGAGCTGTTTTTT; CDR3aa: CASSLLVATNTGELFF
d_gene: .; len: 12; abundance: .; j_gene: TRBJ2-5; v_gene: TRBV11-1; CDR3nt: TGTGCCAGCAGCTTAGAGGGCCTCCCTCAGGACTTC; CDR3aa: CASSLEGLPQDF
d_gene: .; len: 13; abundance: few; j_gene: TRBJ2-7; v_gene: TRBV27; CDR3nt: TGTGCCAGCAGTCCCCAATACACCTACGAGCAGTACTTC; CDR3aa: CASSPQYTYEQYF
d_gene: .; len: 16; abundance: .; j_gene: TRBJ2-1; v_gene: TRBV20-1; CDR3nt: TGCAGTGCTAGAGAATCTGAAGGGACTCTGATCCCAGAGCAGTTCTTC; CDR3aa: CSARESEGTLIPEQFF
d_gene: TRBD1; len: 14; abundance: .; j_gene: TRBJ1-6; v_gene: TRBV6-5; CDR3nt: TGTGCCAGCAGCAACAGGGGCAAGGGATCACCCCTCCACTTT; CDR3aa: CASSNRGKGSPLHF
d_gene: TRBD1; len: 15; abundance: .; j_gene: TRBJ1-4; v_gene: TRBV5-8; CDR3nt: TGTGCCAGCAGCGCCCCGGGACAGACTAATGAAAAACTGTTTTTT; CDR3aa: CASSAPGQTNEKLFF
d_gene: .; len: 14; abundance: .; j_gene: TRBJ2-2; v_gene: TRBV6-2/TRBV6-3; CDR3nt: TGTGCCAGCACTATGGTGGGGTTCACCGGGGAGCTGTTTTTT; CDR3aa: CASTMVGFTGELFF
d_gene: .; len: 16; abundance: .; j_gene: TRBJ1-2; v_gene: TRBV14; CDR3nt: TGTGCCAGCAGCCTTTATTATACACCCGGGAGCTATGGCTACACCTTC; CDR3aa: CASSLYYTPGSYGYTF
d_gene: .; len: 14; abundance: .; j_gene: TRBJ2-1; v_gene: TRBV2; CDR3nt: TGTGCCAGCTTGGACCTTCAAAAGGACAATGAGCAGTTCTTC; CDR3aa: CASLDLQKDNEQFF
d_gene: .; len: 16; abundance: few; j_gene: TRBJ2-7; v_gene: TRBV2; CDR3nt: TGTGCCAGCAGTGGCTACAGGGAGAGTTCTTTCTGGGAGCAGTACTTC; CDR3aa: CASSGYRESSFWEQYF
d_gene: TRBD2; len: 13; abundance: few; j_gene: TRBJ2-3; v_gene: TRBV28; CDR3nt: TGTGCCAGCAGCGGAAGACTAGCGGATACGCAGTATTTT; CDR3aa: CASSGRLADTQYF
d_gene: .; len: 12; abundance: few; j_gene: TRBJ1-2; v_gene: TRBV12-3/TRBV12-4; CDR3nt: TGTGCCAGCAGTTTCTCCGGGACTTACCACCGCTTC; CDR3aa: CASSFSGTYHRF
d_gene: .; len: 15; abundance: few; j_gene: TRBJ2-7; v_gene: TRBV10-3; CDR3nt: TGTGCCATCAGCGCCAAGCAGGGCGGTGTCTACGAGCAGTACTTC; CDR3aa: CAISAKQGGVYEQYF
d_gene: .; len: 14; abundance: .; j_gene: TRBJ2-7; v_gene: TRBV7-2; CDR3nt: TGTGCCAGCAGCTTAGGTCCGGGGGCTCACGAGCAGTACTTC; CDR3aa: CASSLGPGAHEQYF
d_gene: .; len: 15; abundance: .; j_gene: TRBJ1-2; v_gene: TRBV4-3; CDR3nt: TGCGCCAGCAGCCAAGATCCGGAGGATTGGGATGGCTACACCTTC; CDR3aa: CASSQDPEDWDGYTF
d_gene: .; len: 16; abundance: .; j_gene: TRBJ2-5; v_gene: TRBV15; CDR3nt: TGTGCCACCAGCAGAGGTGATCTTCAGGGAATGGCGACCCAGTACTTC; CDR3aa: CATSRGDLQGMATQYF
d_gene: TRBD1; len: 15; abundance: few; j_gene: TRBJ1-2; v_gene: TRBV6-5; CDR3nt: TGTGCCAGCAGTTACTCGAGGCAGGGGGAAAATGGCTACACCTTC; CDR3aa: CASSYSRQGENGYTF
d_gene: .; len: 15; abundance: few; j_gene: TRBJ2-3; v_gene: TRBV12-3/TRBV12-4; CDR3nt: TGTGCCAGCAGCCTGGACTCCGATCTCTCAGATACGCAGTATTTT; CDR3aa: CASSLDSDLSDTQYF
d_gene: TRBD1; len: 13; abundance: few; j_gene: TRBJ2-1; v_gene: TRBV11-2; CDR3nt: TGTGCCAGCAGCATCGACAGGGGGAATGAGCAGTTCTTC; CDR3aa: CASSIDRGNEQFF
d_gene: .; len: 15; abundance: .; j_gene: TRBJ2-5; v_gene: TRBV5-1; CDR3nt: TGCGCCAGCGGTGTCGGGACTGGATACCAAGAGACCCAGTACTTC; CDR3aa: CASGVGTGYQETQYF
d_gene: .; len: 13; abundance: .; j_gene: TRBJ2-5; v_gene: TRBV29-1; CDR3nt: TGCAGCGTTGATAGGCTGGGAGAAGAGACCCAGTACTTC; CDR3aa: CSVDRLGEETQYF
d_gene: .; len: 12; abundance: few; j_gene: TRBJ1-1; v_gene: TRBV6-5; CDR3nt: TGTGCCACCTCCTCCGGGTACACTGAAGCTTTCTTT; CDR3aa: CATSSGYTEAFF
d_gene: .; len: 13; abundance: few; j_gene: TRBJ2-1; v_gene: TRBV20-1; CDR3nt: TGCAGTGCTAGACCCTGGGGGTGGAATGAGCAGTTCTTC; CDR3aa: CSARPWGWNEQFF